The 32 T cell receptor beta chains listed next were all sequenced from one sample in a study of cytomegalovirus exposure and HLA in healthy donors. Assay: immunoSEQ multiplex PCR; the TCRdb copy retains only in-frame clones and omits some. The table lists fewer than 90,000 clones, roughly 95% of them singletons. Sequenced sample: PBMCs. All receptors derive from a woman between 18 and 29 years old in good health and CMV-seropositive.

The genes are TRBV6-1 and TRBJ2-5; possibly TRBD1 for D (5 bases). CDR1 and CDR2 (germline): MNHNS, SASEGT. The CDR3 is made up of 15 amino acids. V was pared by 6 bases and J by 5 bases, with 19 bases between. The CDR3 nucleotides read TGTGCCAGCAGGAGGCTAGGACACACGAGGGAGACCCAGTACTTC. This encodes CASRRLGHTRETQYF.

The V gene is TRBV5-5, the J gene TRBJ1-5; no definite D call. The V gene's germline CDR1 is SGHKS and CDR2 YYEKEE (reference sequence). Trimming removed 0 bases at V and 5 bases at J, with 12 bases between. The CDR3 totals 15 residues. The CDR3 nucleotides read TGTGCCAGCAGCTTGGATGGGAGGGAAGATCAGCCCCAGCATTTT. This encodes CASSLDGREDQPQHF.

V gene TRBV11-3 combines with J gene TRBJ2-3, with a tentative D call TRBD2 (7 bases). With 1 base removed from V and 5 bases from J, the gap between germline ends came to 16 bases. Looked up from germline, CDR1 is SGHNT and CDR2 is YENEEA. The CDR3 length is 16 residues. The CDR3 loop is CASSLVGGGLGDTQYF. CDR3 bases: TGTGCCAGCAGCTTAGTTGGGGGGGGGCTGGGAGATACGCAGTATTTT.

This chain uses TRBV2 with TRBJ2-6; D perhaps matches TRBD1 (5 bases). V lost 4 bases, J lost 0 bases, and 10 bases lay in between. Germline values: CDR1 SNHLY, CDR2 FYNNEI. The CDR3 totals 16 residues. This CDR3 reads CASSVGHLSGANVLTF. The CDR3 nucleotides are TGTGCCAGCAGTGTTGGACACCTCTCTGGGGCCAACGTCCTGACTTTC.

The chain joins TRBV10-3 to TRBJ2-3, with 7 bases identical to TRBD1. The V gene's germline CDR1 is ENHRY and CDR2 SYGVKD. J lost 6 bases, V lost 6 bases, and 9 bases had no gene match. This CDR3 region has 14 residues. The CDR3 sequence: CAISNGQDTDTQYF. As DNA, the CDR3 is TGTGCCATCAGCAACGGACAGGACACCGATACGCAGTATTTT.

The chain has TRBV11-3 and TRBJ2-7, with 7 bases fitting TRBD1. Trimming removed 3 bases from V and 2 bases from J; junction bases left unmatched: 7. Per the germline V gene, CDR1 is SGHNT and CDR2 is YENEEA. This CDR3 has 15 residues. The CDR3 is CASSFRDRTTYEQYF. CDR3 nucleotides: TGTGCCAGCAGCTTCCGGGACAGAACTACCTACGAGCAGTACTTC.

V is TRBV5-6 and J is TRBJ1-3; D gene ambiguous. The CDR3 is made up of 14 amino acids. V shed 5 bases and J shed 4 bases, with 13 bases lying between them. Germline V gene sequence: CDR1 SGHDT, CDR2 YYEEEE. CDR3 protein: CASRPRTAGNTIYF. The CDR3 bases are TGTGCCAGCAGGCCGAGGACTGCCGGAAACACCATATATTTT.

This clone was recorded only once. The genes are TRBV5-1 and TRBJ1-6, with 11 nucleotides matching TRBD1. This CDR3 has 18 residues. J lost 0 bases, V lost 5 bases, and 7 bases had no gene match. Germline CDR1 reads SGHRS; CDR2 reads YFSETQ. The CDR3 loop reads CASRERTGGFSYNSPLHF. The CDR3, as DNA: TGCGCCAGCAGGGAGAGGACAGGGGGCTTCTCCTATAATTCACCCCTCCACTTT.

This clone was counted once. The chain combines TRBV7-9 with TRBJ2-1; 7 bases are shared with TRBD2. This CDR3 region has 17 residues. CDR1 and CDR2 (germline): SEHNR, FQNEAQ (reference sequence). V was pared by 6 bases and J by 2 bases, with 13 bases of the junction left unmatched. CDR3 in DNA: TGTGCCAGCAGTTCCCAAGGCGGGGGAAGGACCTACAATGAGCAGTTCTTC. Encoded protein: CASSSQGGGRTYNEQFF.

The chain combines TRBV20-1 with TRBJ2-3; no definite D call. CDR1 is DFQATT, CDR2 SNEGSKA, per germline (reference sequence). The CDR3 has 11 residues. The V end lost 1 base, the J end lost 5 bases, and 4 bases lay between the germline ends. CDR3 amino acids: CSARAGDTQYF. Written as DNA, the CDR3 is TGCAGTGCTAGAGCAGGAGATACGCAGTATTTT.

This clone was recorded only once. The genes are TRBV4-2 and TRBJ2-7, with 12 nucleotides matching TRBD2. CDR3 size: 15 residues. V shed 5 bases, J shed 2 bases, and the junction held 4 bases outside the gene matches. Germline-derived CDR1 and CDR2 are LGHNA and YNFKEQ. CDR3 protein: CASSIGLAGTYEQYF. CDR3 nucleotides: TGTGCCAGCAGCATCGGACTAGCGGGAACCTACGAGCAGTACTTC.

The chain uses TRBV9 and TRBJ1-2, with D perhaps TRBD1 (5 bases). Trimming stripped 0 bases from V and 6 bases from J, with 18 bases between. The CDR3 has 16 amino acids. CDR1 SGDLS and CDR2 YYNGEE come from the germline V gene. The CDR3 DNA sequence: TGTGCCAGCAGCGTAGCTCTTGACCAGGGAACGAATGGCTACACCTTC. The encoded protein is CASSVALDQGTNGYTF. Combining the CDR3 with reference TRBV9 and TRBJ1-2 gives the whole variable domain DSGVTQTPKHLITATGQRVTLRCSPRSGDLSVYWYQQSLDQGLQFLIQYYNGEERAKGNILERFSAQQFPDLHSELNLSSLELGDSALYFCASSVALDQGTNGYTFGSGTRLTVV.

The chain uses TRBV7-9 and TRBJ2-1; 7 positions match TRBD2. Germline V CDR1 and CDR2: SEHNR, FQNEAQ (reference sequence). V lost 5 bases to trimming and J lost 6 bases; unmatched junction nucleotides: 10. The CDR3 is 15 residues long. The CDR3 region is CASSKGRRERNEQFF. CDR3 sequence (DNA): TGTGCCAGCAGCAAAGGGCGGCGGGAGCGCAATGAGCAGTTCTTC.

This chain links TRBV15 with TRBJ1-4; D might be TRBD1 (5 bases). V was shortened by 9 bases and J by 0 bases, with 11 bases between the two germline ends. The CDR3 covers 14 residues. Germline V lookup: CDR1 LNHNV, CDR2 YYDKDF (reference sequence). CDR3 sequence: CATSDSPTNEKLFF. The CDR3 nucleotides read TGTGCCACGAGCGACAGCCCAACTAATGAAAAACTGTTTTTT.

The chain carries TRBV7-8 and TRBJ1-2; D call uncertain. CDR1 is SGHVS, CDR2 FQNEAQ, per germline. There are 15 residues in the CDR3. V was cut by 2 bases and J by 0 bases, with 10 bases left in between. The CDR3, as DNA: TGTGCCAGCAGCTTATCTCGAGTGGCTAACTATGGCTACACCTTC. Its protein product is CASSLSRVANYGYTF.

This chain links TRBV7-9 with TRBJ2-1; D perhaps matches TRBD2 (5 bases). V was cut by 5 bases and J by 0 bases, with 5 bases left in between. This CDR3 region has 13 residues. The germline V gene has CDR1 SEHNR and CDR2 FQNEAQ (reference sequence). CDR3 DNA: TGTGCCAGCAGCGGGAGCTCCTACAATGAGCAGTTCTTC. Its translation is CASSGSSYNEQFF. The full variable domain, with the rest looked up from reference TRBV7-9 and TRBJ2-1, is DTGVSQNPRHKITKRGQNVTFRCDPISEHNRLYWYRQTLGQGPEFLTYFQNEAQLEKSRLLSDRFSAERPKGSFSTLEIQRTEQGDSAMYLCASSGSSYNEQFFGPGTRLTVL.

The chain has TRBV28 and TRBJ2-7; D ambiguous. The germline V gene has CDR1 MDHEN and CDR2 SYDVKM. The CDR3 is 12 amino acids. V was pared by 5 bases and J by 3 bases, with 8 bases between. The CDR3 loop reads CASSSRIYEQYF. The CDR3 DNA is TGTGCCAGCAGTAGCAGGATCTACGAGCAGTACTTC.

V is TRBV5-4 and J is TRBJ2-1; tentative D call: TRBD2 (6 bases). Trimming took 0 bases from V and 4 from J, leaving 11 bases between them. The germline gives CDR1 SGHNT, CDR2 YYREEE (reference sequence). The CDR3 runs to 15 residues. The CDR3 DNA is TGTGCCAGCAGCTTGGTAGCGGCCAATTACAATGAGCAGTTCTTC. It translates to CASSLVAANYNEQFF.

This clone has a single count. The rearrangement links TRBV28 to TRBJ2-2; D remains unclear. The length of the CDR3 is 13 residues. V gave up 3 bases and J gave up 2 bases, with 4 bases separating them. Germline CDR1 MDHEN, CDR2 SYDVKM. CDR3 in DNA: TGTGCCAGCAGTTTCCCTAACACCGGGGAGCTGTTTTTT. Translated: CASSFPNTGELFF. Drawing the rest from reference TRBV28 and TRBJ2-2, the complete variable domain is DVKVTQSSRYLVKRTGEKVFLECVQDMDHENMFWYRQDPGLGLRLIYFSYDVKMKEKGDIPEGYSVSREKKERFSLILESASTNQTSMYLCASSFPNTGELFFGEGSRLTVL.

CDR3 region: CASSYGQGRNYGYTF. The DNA for the CDR3 is TGTGCCAGCAGTTACGGACAGGGGAGGAACTATGGCTACACCTTC. This rearrangement joins TRBV6-5 to TRBJ1-2; 9 nucleotides align to TRBD1. The CDR3 has 15 residues. V was clipped by 2 bases and J by 2 bases; unmatched bases: 3. Germline V lookup: CDR1 MNHEY, CDR2 SVGAGI.

This chain joins TRBV5-4 and TRBJ2-3; D is ambiguous. Trimming took off 0 bases at V and 0 bases at J, with 8 bases between the two ends. The CDR3 is made up of 15 amino acids. Germline V lookup: CDR1 SGHNT, CDR2 YYREEE (reference sequence). CDR3 protein: CASSLDPASTDTQYF. The CDR3 DNA reads as TGTGCCAGCAGCTTGGATCCAGCGAGCACAGATACGCAGTATTTT.

The rearrangement links TRBV7-3 to TRBJ2-2; 11 bases fit TRBD1. The V segment lost 5 bases and the J segment 15 bases; nucleotides outside the gene matches: 5. Germline V gene sequence: CDR1 SGHTA, CDR2 FQGTGA. The CDR3 is 12 amino acids. The CDR3 region has the DNA TGTGCCAGCAGCCCAGGACAGGGGGCGATGTTTTTT. As protein: CASSPGQGAMFF.

The CDR3 is CASSSRIQGDAYNEQFF. The CDR3 nucleotides read TGTGCCAGCAGCTCCCGTATACAGGGGGATGCCTACAATGAGCAGTTCTTC. This chain joins TRBV13 and TRBJ2-1, with 8 nucleotides matching TRBD1. The germline CDR1 and CDR2 sequences are PRHDT and FYEKMQ (reference sequence). The CDR3 spans 17 residues. The junction had 10 bases not matched to a gene; V was cut back by 4 bases and J by 2 bases.

A single count supports this clone. DNA of the CDR3: TGCGCCAGCAGTGAGTCGGAGACAGGAGGGAGGGTGAACACTGAAGCTTTCTTT. Translating gives CASSESETGGRVNTEAFF. The V call is TRBV10-1, the J call TRBJ1-1; maybe TRBD1 (6 bases). Germline V gene data show CDR1 as WNHNN and CDR2 as SYGVQD (reference sequence). This CDR3 is 18 amino acids long. Deletions cut 0 bases from V and 0 bases from J, with 17 bases between.

V usage is TRBV5-4 and J usage is TRBJ2-3; D unresolved. Between the trimmed V and J ends, which lost 0 bases and 3 bases, there was a span of 14 bases. The germline V gene has CDR1 SGHNT and CDR2 YYREEE (reference sequence). The CDR3 totals 16 residues. The CDR3 sequence is CASSLAGWVSTDTQYF. The CDR3 DNA follows: TGTGCCAGCAGCTTGGCCGGGTGGGTTAGTACAGATACGCAGTATTTT.

V is TRBV5-1 and J is TRBJ1-3; D is uncertain. V shed 8 bases and J shed 0 bases, with 15 bases lying between them. The CDR3 sequence is 15 residues long. Looked up from germline, CDR1 is SGHRS and CDR2 is YFSETQ. CDR3 in DNA: TGCGCCAGTAACGAGGGCTTTATCTCTGGAAACACCATATATTTT. Its protein product is CASNEGFISGNTIYF.

The J gene is TRBJ2-3, the V gene TRBV18; 10 bases are a match to TRBD2. There are 16 residues in the CDR3. Germline CDR1 is KGHSH and CDR2 is LQKENI. V lost 2 bases to trimming and J lost 2 bases; unmatched junction nucleotides: 4. In DNA form, the CDR3 reads TGTGCCAGCTCACCAAGGACTAGCGGAGCCACAGATACGCAGTATTTT. This gives the protein CASSPRTSGATDTQYF.

The V call is TRBV4-2, the J call TRBJ2-2; 9 nucleotides align to TRBD2. V shed 0 bases, J shed 4 bases, and the junction held 3 bases outside the gene matches. This CDR3 has 16 amino acids. Germline values: CDR1 LGHNA, CDR2 YNFKEQ. CDR3: CASSQERGGSTGELFF. Here the CDR3 DNA reads TGTGCCAGCAGCCAAGAGCGGGGGGGGAGCACCGGGGAGCTGTTTTTT.

Details on this clone: The identical CDR3 is also encoded by other nucleotide sequences in the sample. This chain joins TRBV6-1 and TRBJ1-1; D might be TRBD1 (6 bases). The germline V and J ends were trimmed by 6 bases and 0 bases, with 8 bases remaining between them. Germline V gene lookup returns CDR1 MNHNS and CDR2 SASEGT. The CDR3 contains 13 residues. CDR3 region: CASSGQMNTEAFF. CDR3 DNA: TGTGCCAGCAGCGGACAGATGAACACTGAAGCTTTCTTT.

This chain links TRBV4-2 with TRBJ2-4; D gene unclear. The CDR3 loop spans 15 amino acids. V was pared by 2 bases and J by 0 bases, with 8 bases between. The germline V gene encodes CDR1 LGHNA and CDR2 YNFKEQ. The CDR3 loop reads CASSQNSIAKNIQYF. DNA for the CDR3: TGTGCCAGCAGCCAAAACAGTATAGCCAAAAACATTCAGTACTTC.

This chain connects TRBV7-2 to TRBJ1-2, with TRBD1 matching 8 bases. CDR1 and CDR2 from the germline V gene are SGHTA and FQGNSA. J lost 5 bases, V lost 4 bases, and 3 bases had no gene match. CDR3 length: 13 amino acids. CDR3 residues: CASSSDRVYGYTF. As DNA, the CDR3 is TGTGCCAGCAGCTCGGACAGGGTATATGGCTACACCTTC.

The chain couples TRBV30 to TRBJ2-7, with D possibly being TRBD1 (6 bases). The germline V and J ends were trimmed by 2 bases and 1 base, with 9 bases remaining between them. Per the germline V gene, CDR1 is GTSNPN and CDR2 is SVGIG (reference sequence). The CDR3 has 13 amino acids. The CDR3 loop is CAWSPDSSYEQYF. CDR3 nucleotide sequence: TGTGCCTGGAGTCCGGACAGTTCCTACGAGCAGTACTTC.